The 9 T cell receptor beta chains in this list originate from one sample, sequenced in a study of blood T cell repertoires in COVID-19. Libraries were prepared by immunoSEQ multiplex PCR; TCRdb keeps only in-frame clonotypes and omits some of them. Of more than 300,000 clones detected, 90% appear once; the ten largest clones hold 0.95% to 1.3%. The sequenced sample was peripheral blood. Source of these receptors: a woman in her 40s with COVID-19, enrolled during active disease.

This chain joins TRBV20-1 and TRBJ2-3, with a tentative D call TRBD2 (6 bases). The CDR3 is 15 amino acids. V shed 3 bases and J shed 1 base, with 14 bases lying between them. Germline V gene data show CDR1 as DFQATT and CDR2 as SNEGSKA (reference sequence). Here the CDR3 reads CSASGSSAGTDTQYF. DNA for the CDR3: TGCAGTGCTAGTGGATCTAGCGCGGGCACAGATACGCAGTATTTT.

The CDR3 loop is CAWQGLSGNTIYF. CDR3 nucleotides: TGTGCCTGGCAGGGTCTCTCTGGAAACACCATATATTTT. The chain recombines TRBV30 with TRBJ1-3; a possible D gene is TRBD1 (5 bases). Trimming took 5 bases from V and 0 from J, leaving 8 bases between them. The CDR3 extends over 13 amino acids. Germline loops: CDR1 GTSNPN, CDR2 SVGIG (reference sequence).

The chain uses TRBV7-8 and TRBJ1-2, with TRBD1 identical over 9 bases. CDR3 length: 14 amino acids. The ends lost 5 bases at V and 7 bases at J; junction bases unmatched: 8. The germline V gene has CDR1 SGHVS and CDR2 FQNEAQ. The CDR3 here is CASSLGTGSFGYTF. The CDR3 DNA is TGTGCCAGCAGCCTCGGGACAGGGTCTTTTGGCTACACCTTC.

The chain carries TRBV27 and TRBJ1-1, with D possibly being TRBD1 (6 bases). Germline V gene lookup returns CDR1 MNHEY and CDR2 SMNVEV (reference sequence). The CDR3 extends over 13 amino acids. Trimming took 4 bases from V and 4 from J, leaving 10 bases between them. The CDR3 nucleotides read TGTGCCAGCAGTTCGCCAGGGGCCACTGAAGCTTTCTTT. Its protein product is CASSSPGATEAFF.

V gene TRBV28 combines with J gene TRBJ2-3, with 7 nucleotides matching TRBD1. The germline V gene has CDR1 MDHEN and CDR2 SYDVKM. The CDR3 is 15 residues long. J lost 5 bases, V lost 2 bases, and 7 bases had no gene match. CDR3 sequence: CASSLLKQGIDTQYF. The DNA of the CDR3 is TGTGCCAGCAGTTTACTAAAACAGGGGATAGATACGCAGTATTTT.

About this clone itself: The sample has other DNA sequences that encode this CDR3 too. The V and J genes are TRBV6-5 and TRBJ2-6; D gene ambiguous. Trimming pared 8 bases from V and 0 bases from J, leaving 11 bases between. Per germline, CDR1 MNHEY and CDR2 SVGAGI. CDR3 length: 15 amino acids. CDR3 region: CASSSGSSGANVLTF. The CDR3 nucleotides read TGTGCCAGCTCCTCGGGTTCCTCTGGGGCCAACGTCCTGACTTTC.

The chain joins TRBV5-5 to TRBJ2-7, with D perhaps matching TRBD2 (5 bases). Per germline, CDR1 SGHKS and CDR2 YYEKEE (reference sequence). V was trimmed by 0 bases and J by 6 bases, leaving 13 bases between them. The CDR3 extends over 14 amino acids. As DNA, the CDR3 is TGTGCCAGCAGCTTGGGGCTGATGGCGGGCGAGCAGTACTTC. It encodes CASSLGLMAGEQYF.

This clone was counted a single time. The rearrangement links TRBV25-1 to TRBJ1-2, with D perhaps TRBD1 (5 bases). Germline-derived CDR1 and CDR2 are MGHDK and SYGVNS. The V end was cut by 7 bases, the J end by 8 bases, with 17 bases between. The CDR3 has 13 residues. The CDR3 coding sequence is TGTGCCAGCACGCGGGGGACCCCGGAGGGCTACACCTTC. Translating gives CASTRGTPEGYTF.

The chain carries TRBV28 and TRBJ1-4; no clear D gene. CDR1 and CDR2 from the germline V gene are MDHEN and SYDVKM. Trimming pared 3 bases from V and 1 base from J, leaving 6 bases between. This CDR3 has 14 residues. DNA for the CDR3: TGTGCCAGCAGTTTTTGGAGAACTAATGAAAAACTGTTTTTT. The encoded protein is CASSFWRTNEKLFF.